Following are 16 T cell receptor beta chains from one sample sequenced in a study of technical replicates of blood from a handful of donors listed by TCRdb under 2017. The protocol used for the library was the immunoSEQ multiplex PCR assay. The immuneACCESS repertoire file appears here via TCRdb, limited to in-frame rearrangements. These files lack a portion of the clones; in checked studies, under half of the deficit traces to unresolved V genes, and the cause of the others is not known. This sample lists roughly 56,000 clones; more than 75% were detected once. Of the sample, around 5.2% falls within the top ten clones. Sequencing was performed on PBMCs. These receptors were taken from a human donor in good health. Some clones in this sample may be carry-over from other donors' samples.

The chain uses TRBV5-6 and TRBJ1-4; 11 nucleotides agree with TRBD1. The J segment lost 3 bases and the V segment lost 5 bases, leaving 9 bases of the junction unmatched. This CDR3 is 17 amino acids long. Germline loops: CDR1 SGHDT, CDR2 YYEEEE. CDR3 bases: TGTGCCAGCAGACATAAGGACAGGGGGCTTTCTAATGAAAAACTGTTTTTT. It translates to CASRHKDRGLSNEKLFF. The whole variable domain, filled in from reference TRBV5-6 and TRBJ1-4, reads DAGVTQSPTHLIKTRGQQVTLRCSPKSGHDTVSWYQQALGQGPQFIFQYYEEEERQRGNFPDRFSGHQFPNYSSELNVNALLLGDSALYLCASRHKDRGLSNEKLFFGSGTQLSVL.

The chain links TRBV2 to TRBJ2-1, with 13 nucleotides matching TRBD2. The germline gives CDR1 SNHLY, CDR2 FYNNEI. The trim removed 5 bases at V and 5 bases at J, leaving 9 bases unmatched. The CDR3 is made up of 17 amino acids. CDR3 nucleotide sequence: TGTGCCAGCAGTTCTCGGACTAGCGGGAGAATCAACAATGAGCAGTTCTTC. It translates to CASSSRTSGRINNEQFF.

The rearrangement uses TRBV19 and TRBJ2-1; D perhaps matches TRBD2 (5 bases). Trimming took 8 bases from V and 0 from J, leaving 14 bases between them. The CDR3 spans 15 residues. The germline V gene has CDR1 LNHDA and CDR2 SQIVND (reference sequence). CDR3 protein: CASGESWSSYNEQFF. As DNA, the CDR3 is TGTGCCAGTGGGGAGTCATGGAGCTCCTACAATGAGCAGTTCTTC. Drawing the rest from reference TRBV19 and TRBJ2-1, the complete variable domain is DGGITQSPKYLFRKEGQNVTLSCEQNLNHDAMYWYRQDPGQGLRLIYYSQIVNDFQKGDIAEGYSVSREKKESFPLTVTSAQKNPTAFYLCASGESWSSYNEQFFGPGTRLTVL.

This clone was counted a single time. This chain links TRBV2 with TRBJ2-7; D is ambiguous. V lost 1 base and J lost 0, with 10 bases in between. The CDR3 covers 15 residues. CDR1 is SNHLY and CDR2 is FYNNEI in the germline V gene. The CDR3 is CASSEELSSSYEQYF. CDR3 bases: TGTGCCAGCAGTGAAGAATTATCGTCCTCCTACGAGCAGTACTTC.

This clone was counted a single time. The chain joins TRBV11-2 to TRBJ2-1; the D gene is possibly TRBD2 (6 bases). This CDR3 has 15 residues. Germline V CDR1 and CDR2: SGHAT, FQNNGV. Deletions cut 1 base from V and 7 bases from J, with 14 bases between. The DNA of the CDR3 is TGTGCCAGCAGCTTAGTGGCGGGAAGTCGAAATGAGCAGTTCTTC. It yields the protein CASSLVAGSRNEQFF.

The chain carries TRBV10-3 and TRBJ2-7, with 7 bases fitting TRBD2. Looked up from germline, CDR1 is ENHRY and CDR2 is SYGVKD. The CDR3 has 13 amino acids. Trimming removed 8 bases from V and 2 bases from J; junction bases left unmatched: 6. The CDR3 here is CAIWEGSPYEQYF. CDR3 nucleotide sequence: TGTGCCATCTGGGAGGGGTCCCCCTACGAGCAGTACTTC.

The chain employs TRBV4-3 and TRBJ2-7; TRBD1 aligns across 8 bases. Germline V gene sequence: CDR1 LGHNA, CDR2 YSLEER. This CDR3 region has 15 residues. V lost 0 bases and J lost 6; bases outside the gene matches: 7. CDR3 loop: CASSQDRAGGGEQYF. CDR3 sequence (DNA): TGCGCCAGCAGCCAAGATAGGGCAGGGGGCGGCGAGCAGTACTTC.

The rearrangement uses TRBV7-2 and TRBJ2-7, with D unresolved. This CDR3 has 10 amino acids. Germline loops: CDR1 SGHTA, CDR2 FQGNSA. V lost 8 bases, J lost 1 base, and 3 bases lay in between. CDR3 coding DNA: TGTGCCAGCTATTCCTACGAGCAGTACTTC. Translated, it gives CASYSYEQYF. Supplemented by reference TRBV7-2 and TRBJ2-7, the full variable domain reads GAGVSQSPSNKVTEKGKDVELRCDPISGHTALYWYRQSLGQGLEFLIYFQGNSAPDKSGLPSDRFSAERTGGSVSTLTIQRTQQEDSAVYLCASYSYEQYFGPGTRLTVT.

The gene calls are TRBV4-3 and TRBJ1-6; D is undetermined. The CDR3 contains 15 residues. V lost 2 bases, J lost 0 bases, and 5 bases lay in between. The germline CDR1 and CDR2 sequences are LGHNA and YSLEER. The CDR3: CASSQTSSYNSPLHF. The CDR3 DNA reads as TGCGCCAGCAGCCAAACCAGCTCCTATAATTCACCCCTCCACTTT.

The count of this clone is one. V and J are TRBV5-1 and TRBJ2-5; 8 nucleotides align to TRBD1. V shed 0 bases and J 2 bases; nucleotides not matched to a gene: 3. Germline CDR1 reads SGHRS; CDR2 reads YFSETQ. The CDR3 runs to 15 residues. This CDR3 is CASSLAGTGQETQYF. CDR3 bases: TGCGCCAGCAGCTTGGCGGGGACAGGTCAAGAGACCCAGTACTTC.

The chain combines TRBV18 with TRBJ2-1; TRBD2 matches at 12 bases. This CDR3 comprises 16 residues. The V gene's germline CDR1 is KGHSH and CDR2 LQKENI. V was pared by 3 bases and J by 3 bases, with 3 bases of the junction left unmatched. For the CDR3, the DNA is TGTGCCAGCTCACCGCTGACTAGCGGGAGCTACAATGAGCAGTTCTTC. Encoded protein: CASSPLTSGSYNEQFF.

This clone occurred once. The J gene is TRBJ2-3, the V gene TRBV5-1; 7 nucleotides align to TRBD1. Germline V gene sequence: CDR1 SGHRS, CDR2 YFSETQ. This CDR3 comprises 17 residues. Trimming cost V 0 bases and J 0 bases; bases outside gene matches: 7. CDR3 DNA sequence: TGCGCCAGCAGCTTGGTGACTGGGACAGCCAGCACAGATACGCAGTATTTT. Protein: CASSLVTGTASTDTQYF.

The chain employs TRBV7-2 and TRBJ2-3, with TRBD2 identical over 8 bases. The CDR3 has 12 residues. With V trimmed by 5 bases and J by 11 bases, 6 bases remained unmatched. Germline assignment: CDR1 SGHTA and CDR2 FQGNSA. CDR3 sequence (DNA): TGTGCCAGCAGCACTACTAGCGGAGGGCAGTATTTT. As protein: CASSTTSGGQYF.

V is TRBV4-1 and J is TRBJ1-2; TRBD1 matches at 7 bases. V lost 0 bases and J lost 8; bases outside the gene matches: 6. The CDR3 totals 14 residues. Germline V gene data show CDR1 as MGHRA and CDR2 as YSYEKL. CDR3 in amino acids: CASSQDQGGGGYTF. The CDR3 nucleotides read TGCGCCAGCAGCCAAGATCAAGGGGGCGGCGGCTACACCTTC.

The rearrangement links TRBV6-9 to TRBJ1-5; D not certain. This CDR3 has 16 residues. Trimming took off 0 bases at V and 3 bases at J, with 12 bases between the two ends. In germline, CDR1 is MNHGY, CDR2 SVAAGI. In DNA form, the CDR3 reads TGTGCCAGCAGTTATTCGGTCGGTAGAGTCAATCAGCCCCAGCATTTT. As protein: CASSYSVGRVNQPQHF.

The chain recombines TRBV7-2 with TRBJ2-7, with D tentatively TRBD2 (5 bases). With 4 bases removed from V and 1 base from J, the gap between germline ends came to 20 bases. The CDR3 contains 17 residues. Germline V gives CDR1 SGHTA, CDR2 FQGNSA. The CDR3 sequence: CASSSAEVTIRSYEQYF. CDR3 sequence (DNA): TGTGCCAGCAGCTCAGCAGAGGTGACTATCCGATCCTACGAGCAGTACTTC.